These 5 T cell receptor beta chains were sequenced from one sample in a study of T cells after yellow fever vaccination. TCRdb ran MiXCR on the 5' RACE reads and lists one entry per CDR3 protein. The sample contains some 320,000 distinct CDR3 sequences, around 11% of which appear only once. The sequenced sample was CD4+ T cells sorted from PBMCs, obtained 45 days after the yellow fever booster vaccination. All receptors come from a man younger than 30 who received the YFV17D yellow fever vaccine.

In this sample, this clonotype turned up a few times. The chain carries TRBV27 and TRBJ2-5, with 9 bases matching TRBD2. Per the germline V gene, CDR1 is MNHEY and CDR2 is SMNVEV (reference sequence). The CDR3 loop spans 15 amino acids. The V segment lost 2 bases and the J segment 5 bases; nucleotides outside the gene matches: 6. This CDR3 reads CASSLGRGGLETQYF. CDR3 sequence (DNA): TGTGCCAGCAGTTTAGGGCGGGGGGGCCTGGAGACCCAGTACTTC.

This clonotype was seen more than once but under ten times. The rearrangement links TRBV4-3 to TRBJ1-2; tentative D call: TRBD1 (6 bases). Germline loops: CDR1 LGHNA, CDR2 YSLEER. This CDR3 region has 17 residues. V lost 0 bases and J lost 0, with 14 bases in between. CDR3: CASSQDADRTANYGYTF. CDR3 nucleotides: TGCGCCAGCAGCCAAGATGCGGACAGAACGGCTAACTATGGCTACACCTTC.

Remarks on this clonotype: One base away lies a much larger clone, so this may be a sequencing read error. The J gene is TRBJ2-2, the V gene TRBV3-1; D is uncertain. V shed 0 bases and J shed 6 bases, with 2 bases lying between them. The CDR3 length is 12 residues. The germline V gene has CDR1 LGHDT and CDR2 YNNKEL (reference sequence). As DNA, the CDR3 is TGTGCCAGCAGCCAAGAGCCCGGGGAGCTGTTTTTT. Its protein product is CASSQEPGELFF.

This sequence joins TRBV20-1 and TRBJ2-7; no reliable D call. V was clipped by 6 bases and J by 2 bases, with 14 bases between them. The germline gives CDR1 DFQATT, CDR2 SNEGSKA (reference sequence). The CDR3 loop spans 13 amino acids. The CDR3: CSAQGANTYEQYF. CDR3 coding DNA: TGCAGTGCCCAAGGAGCAAACACCTACGAGCAGTACTTC.

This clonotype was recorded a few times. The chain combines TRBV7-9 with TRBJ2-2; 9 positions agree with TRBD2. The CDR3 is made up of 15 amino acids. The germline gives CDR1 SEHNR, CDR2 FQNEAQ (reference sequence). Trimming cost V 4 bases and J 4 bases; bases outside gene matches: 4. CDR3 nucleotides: TGTGCCAGCAGCTCTCTAGCGGGACTCACCGGGGAGCTGTTTTTT. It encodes CASSSLAGLTGELFF.